A selection of T cell receptor beta chains follows, all from one sample in a study of radiation and T cells in renal cell carcinoma. Profiled with immunoSEQ multiplex PCR; TCRdb holds only in-frame clones, not every one. The repertoire holds some 44,000 clones, with 70% to 85% as singletons. Here the sequenced sample was blood, taken from a patient whose treatment included radiotherapy and nephrectomy. The receptors originated from a woman aged 65 to 85 with renal cell carcinoma. Each CDR3 is given with its conserved first and last residue. The order of the fields is clone size, V gene, J gene, D gene, CDR3 DNA, CDR3 protein. A D gene is named only where the DNA matches it firmly. Clone size is shown for a subset of rows, as once, few, many or a class of expanded clone.

few	TRBV25-1	TRBJ1-2	TRBD1	TGTGCCAGCAGTGAATATACACAGGGGTATTATGGCTACACCTTC	CASSEYTQGYYGYTF
-	TRBV15	TRBJ1-5	TRBD1	TGTGCCACCAGCAAGGGACAGGGGGCGAATAGCAATCAGCCCCAGCATTTT	CATSKGQGANSNQPQHF
-	TRBV7-2	TRBJ2-1	-	TGTGCCAGCAGCTTAGCGTTGAATGAGCAGTTCTTC	CASSLALNEQFF
-	TRBV27	TRBJ2-2	TRBD2	TGTGCCAGCAGTTTAGACGGTGTCGCGGGGGGTCAGCTGTTTTTT	CASSLDGVAGGQLFF
-	TRBV5-1	TRBJ2-1	-	TGCGCCAGCAGCGATTCCCCAAGCATAAGTGAGAATGAGCAGTTCTTC	CASSDSPSISENEQFF
-	TRBV7-2	TRBJ1-5	-	TGTGCCAGCAGTTTAGCGGGGAATAATGGGGAACAGCATTTT	CASSLAGNNGEQHF
-	TRBV14	TRBJ2-5	-	TGTGCCAGCAGCCAATCCCTATTTTTGGGGGGCGAAGAGACCCAGTACTTC	CASSQSLFLGGEETQYF
-	TRBV9	TRBJ2-1	TRBD2	TGTGCCAGCAGCGCCGGGGGGCTCGCTAGAGGACCCCACTTAGCGGGAGGAGGGAATGAGCAGTTCTTC	CASSAGGLARGPHLAGGGNEQFF
-	TRBV6-6	TRBJ2-3	-	TGTGCCAGCAGTTACTCGAGGGCGGGAGATACGCAGTATTTT	CASSYSRAGDTQYF
-	TRBV29-1	TRBJ2-1	-	TGCAGCGTCGCCGGGGGGCCCTACAATGAGCAGTTCTTC	CSVAGGPYNEQFF
-	TRBV9	TRBJ1-6	TRBD1	TGTGCCAGCAGCGTAGGGACAGGGAGGTCCCTCCACTTT	CASSVGTGRSLHF
-	TRBV5-4	TRBJ2-3	-	TGTGCCAGCAGCTTACAGGGATCCACAGATACGCAGTATTTT	CASSLQGSTDTQYF
-	TRBV5-6	TRBJ1-2	-	TGTGCCAGCAGCTTGGCCGGGGGGGACTATGGCTACACCTTC	CASSLAGGDYGYTF
-	TRBV10-1	TRBJ1-2	-	TGCGCCTCTCGGGGGGGGTCGCGAGCTAACTATGGCTACACCTTC	CASRGGSRANYGYTF
-	TRBV4-3	TRBJ1-2	-	TGCGCCAGCAGCCAAGAAGTGACCGCAAAATCTGGCTACACCTTC	CASSQEVTAKSGYTF
few	TRBV7-9	TRBJ1-1	-	TGTGCCAGCAGCTTCGGCAGGGATACTGAAGCTTTCTTT	CASSFGRDTEAFF
-	TRBV6-1	TRBJ1-1	-	TGTGCCAGCATAGAAAACACTGAAGCTTTCTTT	CASIENTEAFF
-	TRBV2	TRBJ2-3	-	TGTGCCAGCAGTGGGGCTGACAACTGGCGAGACCCAGATACGCAGTATTTT	CASSGADNWRDPDTQYF
-	TRBV6-5	TRBJ2-2	-	TGTGCCAGCAGTTACGGACCTGGGACCGGGGAGCTGTTTTTT	CASSYGPGTGELFF
once	TRBV28	TRBJ1-4	-	TGTGCCAGCAGCCCATTGGGTGAAAAACTGTTTTTT	CASSPLGEKLFF
many	TRBV5-5	TRBJ1-3	-	TGTGCCAGCAGCTTGGAGCGCTCTGGAAACACCATATATTTT	CASSLERSGNTIYF
-	TRBV19	TRBJ2-5	-	TGTGCCAGTAGTATCCCGGGAACTAGCCGAGAGACCCAGTACTTC	CASSIPGTSRETQYF
-	TRBV5-4	TRBJ2-2	-	TGTGCCAGCAGCTTGAACCCCGGGGAGCTGTTTTTT	CASSLNPGELFF
once	TRBV4-2	TRBJ1-6	-	TGTGCCAGCAGCCAAGGGGGGGCGGGGTCCGGCCCCTATAATTCACCCCTCCACTTT	CASSQGGAGSGPYNSPLHF
once	TRBV30	TRBJ1-5	-	TGTGCCTGGAGTGCCGCTTCAGGGATCAATCAGCCCCAGCATTTT	CAWSAASGINQPQHF
-	TRBV2	TRBJ2-1	-	TGTGCCAGCAGTGCTAGCGTATTTACGAATGAGCAGTTCTTC	CASSASVFTNEQFF
-	TRBV18	TRBJ2-1	TRBD1	TGTGCCAGCTCACAATACACCGGGACAGACCACAATGAGCAGTTCTTC	CASSQYTGTDHNEQFF
-	TRBV6-5	TRBJ2-7	-	TGTGCCAGCAGTTACTCCCACGGGACTGCATCCTACGAGCAGTACTTC	CASSYSHGTASYEQYF
-	TRBV7-2	TRBJ1-1	-	TGTGCCAGCAGCCCGCCCCCGTACGTAAACAAGAACACTGAAGCTTTCTTT	CASSPPPYVNKNTEAFF
-	TRBV10-3	TRBJ1-1	TRBD1	TGTGCCATCAGTGGAGGATGGGGGGACAGAGGGATGAACACTGAAGCTTTCTTT	CAISGGWGDRGMNTEAFF
-	TRBV4-1	TRBJ1-6	TRBD1	TGCGCCAGCAGCCGCGAAGACTCACAGGGGGCTTCACCCCTCCACTTT	CASSREDSQGASPLHF
-	TRBV19	TRBJ2-7	-	TGTGCCAGTAGTATCGGTAGCGACAGGTTCTACGAGCAGTACTTC	CASSIGSDRFYEQYF
once	TRBV6-1	TRBJ2-7	TRBD1	TGTGCCGGAGGACAGGCGAGCTCCTACGAGCAGTACTTC	CAGGQASSYEQYF
-	TRBV9	TRBJ2-1	TRBD1	TGTGCCAGCAGCCCCAGATCAGGGACAGCCACCAAAGGGACCGACAATGAGCAGTTCTTC	CASSPRSGTATKGTDNEQFF
-	TRBV6-5	TRBJ2-1	TRBD1	TGTGCCAGCAAAATAGGGACAGGGGGATCGGATGAGCAGTTCTTC	CASKIGTGGSDEQFF
-	TRBV6-5	TRBJ1-5	-	TGTGCCAGCAGTTATGGATGGGGCTCGGAACAGCCCCAGCATTTT	CASSYGWGSEQPQHF
-	TRBV5-6	TRBJ1-1	TRBD1	TGTGCCAGCAGCCTCGAGTGGCGACAGGGGGGGACTGAAGCTTTCTTT	CASSLEWRQGGTEAFF
-	TRBV11-3	TRBJ2-1	-	TGTGCCAGCGCCCCGGGACACTCAATGAATGAGCAGTTCTTC	CASAPGHSMNEQFF
-	TRBV29-1	TRBJ1-2	TRBD1	TGCAGCGTTAGGGGACAGGGATACGATGGCTACACCTTC	CSVRGQGYDGYTF
-	TRBV5-1	TRBJ2-2	TRBD2	TGCGCCAGCAGCTTAAAGCGGGGGAACACCGGGGAGCTGTTTTTT	CASSLKRGNTGELFF
-	TRBV6-5	TRBJ2-1	TRBD2	TGTGCCAGCAGTCCCGGACTAGCGGGAGGAGGTGAGCAGTTCTTC	CASSPGLAGGGEQFF
-	TRBV6-6	TRBJ1-4	TRBD1	TGTGCCACCGGAGGGACAGGGGAAGAAAAACTGTTTTTT	CATGGTGEEKLFF
-	TRBV29-1	TRBJ2-1	-	TGCAGCGTTGAAGGGACAGCCAACAATGAGCAGTTCTTC	CSVEGTANNEQFF
once	TRBV10-3	TRBJ1-1	-	TGTGCCATCACTCGGACTATGAACACTGAAGCTTTCTTT	CAITRTMNTEAFF
-	TRBV29-1	TRBJ1-4	-	TGCAGCGCCCGGGGTTTAAAGGAAAAACTGTTTTTT	CSARGLKEKLFF
-	TRBV2	TRBJ2-2	TRBD2	TGTGCCAGCAGTGAGAGACTAGCGTACACCGGGGAGCTGTTTTTT	CASSERLAYTGELFF
once	TRBV5-6	TRBJ2-3	TRBD2	TGTGCCAGCAGCCGACTAGCAACGCAGTATTTT	CASSRLATQYF
-	TRBV6-1	TRBJ1-2	TRBD1	TGTGCCAGCAGCAGGGGGCGAGGGTATGGCTACACCTTC	CASSRGRGYGYTF